The subject of this entry is one T cell receptor (beta chain). An end of the junction differs from the germline gene, which may be a read error. Per germline, CDR1 DFQATT and CDR2 SNEGSKA (reference sequence). This CDR3 is built from 10 residues. Original handling: It was from reference gene primer amplification that nucleated cell counts were estimated. Assay used: immunoSEQ multiplex PCR; TCRdb lists only in-frame clones, some missing. That table supplies the V and J calls and clone size; D and trimming were determined from the DNA. The sample lists 250,000 to 350,000 clones, approximately 86% seen once, with roughly 9% in the top ten. These data come from a study of blood T cell repertoires in COVID-19. Study details: Spain, Italy and the United States supplied samples that represented acute and convalescent COVID-19. The analysed material was cDNA or gDNA that came from T cells, B-cell-depleted T cells, or PBMCs.

Sequences were obtained from peripheral blood. V is TRBV20-1 and J is TRBJ1-4; 7 nucleotides agree with TRBD1. This receptor was taken from a man aged 18 to 30 with active or convalescent COVID-19. The CDR3, as DNA: TGCAGTGCCCGAGAAACAGGGGAGATTTTT. It yields the protein CSARETGEIF.